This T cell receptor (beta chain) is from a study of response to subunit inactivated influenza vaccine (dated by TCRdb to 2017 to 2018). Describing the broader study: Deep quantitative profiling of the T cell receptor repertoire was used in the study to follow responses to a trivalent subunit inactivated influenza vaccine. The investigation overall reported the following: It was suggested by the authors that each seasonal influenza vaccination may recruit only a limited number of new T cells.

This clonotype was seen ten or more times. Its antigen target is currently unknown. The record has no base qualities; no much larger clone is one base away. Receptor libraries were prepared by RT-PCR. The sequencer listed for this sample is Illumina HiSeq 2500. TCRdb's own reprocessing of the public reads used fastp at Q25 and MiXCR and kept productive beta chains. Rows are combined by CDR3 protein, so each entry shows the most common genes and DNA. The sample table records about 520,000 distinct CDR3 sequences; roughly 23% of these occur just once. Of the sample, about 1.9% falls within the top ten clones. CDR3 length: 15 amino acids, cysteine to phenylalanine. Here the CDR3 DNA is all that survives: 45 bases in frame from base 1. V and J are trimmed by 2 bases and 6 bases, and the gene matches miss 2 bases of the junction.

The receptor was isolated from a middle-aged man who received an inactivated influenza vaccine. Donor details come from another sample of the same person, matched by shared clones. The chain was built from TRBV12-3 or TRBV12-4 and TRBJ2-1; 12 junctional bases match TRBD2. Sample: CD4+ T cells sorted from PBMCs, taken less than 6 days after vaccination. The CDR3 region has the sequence CASSLSSGRGNEQFF. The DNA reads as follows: TGTGCCAGCAGTTTATCTAGCGGGAGGGGCAATGAGCAGTTCTTC.